The 27 T cell receptor beta chains below were found in one sample sequenced in a study of cytomegalovirus exposure and HLA in healthy donors. Only in-frame clones appear in the TCRdb table, and some are missing; sequencing was by immunoSEQ multiplex PCR. The sample carries about 200,000 clones, 84% recorded once. Material for sequencing was PBMCs. Every receptor here comes from a woman younger than 45 in good health and CMV-seropositive.

The chain recombines TRBV9 with TRBJ2-1; 8 positions agree with TRBD2. With V trimmed by 4 bases and J by 5 bases, 8 bases remained unmatched. The germline V gene has CDR1 SGDLS and CDR2 YYNGEE. The CDR3 runs to 15 residues. The CDR3, as DNA: TGTGCCAGCAGCCCCAGTCCGGGAGGGAACAATGAGCAGTTCTTC. Its translation is CASSPSPGGNNEQFF.

The chain carries TRBV28 and TRBJ2-6, with D possibly being TRBD2 (6 bases). V gave up 7 bases and J gave up 4 bases, with 14 bases separating them. The length of the CDR3 is 15 residues. Per the germline V gene, CDR1 is MDHEN and CDR2 is SYDVKM. Here the CDR3 reads CASISGGAGANVLTF. The CDR3 bases are TGTGCCAGCATCTCCGGCGGGGCAGGGGCCAACGTCCTGACTTTC.

The chain employs TRBV7-6 and TRBJ2-1, with 10 bases matching TRBD1. Germline V CDR1 and CDR2: SGHVS, FNYEAQ. The ends lost 2 bases at V and 1 base at J; junction bases unmatched: 2. The CDR3 is made up of 16 amino acids. CDR3 residues: CASSLQDRGSYNEQFF. DNA for the CDR3: TGTGCCAGCAGCTTACAGGACAGGGGGTCCTACAATGAGCAGTTCTTC.

This CDR3 reads CASSEGQPKETQYF. CDR3 DNA sequence: TGTGCCAGCAGTGAGGGACAGCCTAAAGAGACCCAGTACTTC. The rearrangement links TRBV2 to TRBJ2-5; 7 bases fit TRBD1. CDR1 and CDR2 from the germline V gene are SNHLY and FYNNEI. The CDR3 spans 14 residues. With V trimmed by 3 bases and J by 3 bases, 4 bases remained unmatched.

This chain links TRBV28 with TRBJ1-2, with D unresolved. Trimming shortened V by 7 bases and J by 3 bases, and 9 bases separated the two germline ends. The germline V gene encodes CDR1 MDHEN and CDR2 SYDVKM. This CDR3 has 12 amino acids. CDR3 protein: CASNIQDYGYTF. CDR3 in DNA: TGTGCCAGCAATATTCAGGACTATGGCTACACCTTC.

The V and J genes are TRBV27 and TRBJ2-1, with D perhaps TRBD2 (6 bases). Germline V gene lookup returns CDR1 MNHEY and CDR2 SMNVEV (reference sequence). V gave up 3 bases and J gave up 0 bases, with 15 bases separating them. The CDR3 consists of 17 residues. The CDR3, as DNA: TGTGCCAGCAGTTTCTCCGGGACTCAGAGCTCCTACAATGAGCAGTTCTTC. This encodes CASSFSGTQSSYNEQFF.

The chain carries TRBV27 and TRBJ2-1; 11 nucleotides match TRBD1. There are 16 residues in the CDR3. The germline V gene encodes CDR1 MNHEY and CDR2 SMNVEV (reference sequence). J gave up 1 base and V 7 bases, and 6 bases lay outside the gene matches. The CDR3 bases are TGTGCCAGCAATCGGGACAGGGGGTTTTCCTACAATGAGCAGTTCTTC. This translates into CASNRDRGFSYNEQFF.

V is TRBV7-2 and J is TRBJ1-2, with D perhaps TRBD1 (5 bases). In germline, CDR1 is SGHTA, CDR2 FQGNSA. The CDR3 is 15 residues long. With 4 bases removed from V and 5 bases from J, the gap between germline ends came to 17 bases. The CDR3 DNA is TGTGCCAGCAGCTCCCAGGGTGCAGGGTTTTATGGCTACACCTTC. This translates into CASSSQGAGFYGYTF.

V gene TRBV28 combines with J gene TRBJ2-1; 7 bases align to TRBD1. J gave up 15 bases and V 7 bases, and 15 bases lay outside the gene matches. The CDR3 sequence is 13 residues long. The germline gives CDR1 MDHEN, CDR2 SYDVKM. The CDR3 DNA reads TGTGCCAGCAATGGCGACAGGGATTTTGGTAGGTTCTTC. As protein: CASNGDRDFGRFF. Full variable domain (remainder filled in from reference TRBV28 and TRBJ2-1): DVKVTQSSRYLVKRTGEKVFLECVQDMDHENMFWYRQDPGLGLRLIYFSYDVKMKEKGDIPEGYSVSREKKERFSLILESASTNQTSMYLCASNGDRDFGRFFGPGTRLTVL.

This sequence joins TRBV6-5 and TRBJ2-4; 9 bases fit TRBD1. V was pared by 3 bases and J by 7 bases, with 10 bases of the junction left unmatched. The germline V gene has CDR1 MNHEY and CDR2 SVGAGI. The CDR3 runs 16 residues. The CDR3 nucleotides are TGTGCCAGCAGTTATGGGGAGACAGGGGGAAGGAACATTCAGTACTTC. It translates to CASSYGETGGRNIQYF.

The chain carries TRBV4-2 and TRBJ1-4, with TRBD1 matching 12 bases. The germline V gene has CDR1 LGHNA and CDR2 YNFKEQ. This CDR3 region has 17 residues. With V trimmed by 1 base and J by 7 bases, 7 bases remained unmatched. This CDR3 reads CASSQGRDRGLAEKLFF. The CDR3 DNA follows: TGTGCCAGCAGCCAAGGAAGGGACAGGGGGCTTGCTGAAAAACTGTTTTTT.

This clone was detected once. V gene TRBV28 combines with J gene TRBJ1-2; 8 nucleotides line up with TRBD1. V trimming: 3 bases; J trimming: 5 bases; junction bases outside the gene matches: 11. Per the germline V gene, CDR1 is MDHEN and CDR2 is SYDVKM. The CDR3 has 16 amino acids. As DNA, the CDR3 is TGTGCCAGCAGTTTGCAGGGGGCCTCCGGCTGGTATGGCTACACCTTC. Amino acid sequence: CASSLQGASGWYGYTF.

For the CDR3, the DNA is TGTGCGTCCGGGATAAGGACCTACAATGAGCAGTTCTTC. This encodes CASGIRTYNEQFF. The V call is TRBV7-9, the J call TRBJ2-1; perhaps TRBD2 as D (5 bases). This CDR3 is 13 amino acids long. The germline gives CDR1 SEHNR, CDR2 FQNEAQ (reference sequence).

DNA for the CDR3: TGTGCCAGCAGCTTGGTAGGGGACTACCTCAATGAGCAGTTCTTC. This codes for CASSLVGDYLNEQFF. The V gene is TRBV5-8, the J gene TRBJ2-1; 7 nucleotides align to TRBD2. There are 15 residues in the CDR3. The ends lost 0 bases at V and 6 bases at J; junction bases unmatched: 6. CDR1 SGHTS and CDR2 YDEGEE come from the germline V gene.

V usage is TRBV9 and J usage is TRBJ2-5, with 7 bases fitting TRBD1. The germline gives CDR1 SGDLS, CDR2 YYNGEE. CDR3 size: 15 residues. The V segment lost 0 bases and the J segment 4 bases; nucleotides outside the gene matches: 6. This CDR3 reads CASSVEIGGTETQYF. The DNA for the CDR3 is TGTGCCAGCAGCGTAGAAATAGGGGGCACAGAGACCCAGTACTTC.

V gene TRBV13 combines with J gene TRBJ1-1, with D perhaps TRBD1 (6 bases). Germline lookup yields CDR1 PRHDT and CDR2 FYEKMQ (reference sequence). Trimming shortened V by 6 bases and J by 5 bases, and 13 bases separated the two germline ends. This CDR3 spans 13 amino acids. The CDR3 loop reads CASRLTGITEAFF. In DNA, the CDR3 is TGTGCCAGCAGGTTAACAGGGATAACTGAAGCTTTCTTT. The full variable domain, its missing parts supplied by reference TRBV13 and TRBJ1-1, is AAGVIQSPRHLIKEKRETATLKCYPIPRHDTVYWYQQGPGQDPQFLISFYEKMQSDKGSIPDRFSAQQFSDYHSELNMSSLELGDSALYFCASRLTGITEAFFGQGTRLTVV.

The chain carries TRBV2 and TRBJ1-2; 10 nucleotides align to TRBD1. With 5 bases clipped from V and 7 bases from J, the junction kept 13 bases outside the gene matches. Germline assignment: CDR1 SNHLY and CDR2 FYNNEI. This CDR3 has 16 amino acids. CDR3: CASSTSARQGASGYTF. The CDR3 DNA reads TGTGCCAGCAGTACATCAGCCCGACAGGGGGCAAGTGGCTACACCTTC.

The genes are TRBV4-1 and TRBJ1-2, with D possibly TRBD1 on 6 matching bases. This CDR3 contains 14 residues. Trimming shortened V by 5 bases and J by 3 bases, and 13 bases separated the two germline ends. Germline lookup yields CDR1 MGHRA and CDR2 YSYEKL. The CDR3 spells CASSVHRDDYGYTF. The CDR3 DNA reads TGCGCCAGCAGCGTACACAGGGACGACTATGGCTACACCTTC.

The V call is TRBV30, the J call TRBJ1-2; perhaps TRBD1 as D (5 bases). The CDR3 is 15 residues long. The germline gives CDR1 GTSNPN, CDR2 SVGIG (reference sequence). V was trimmed by 4 bases and J by 0 bases, leaving 15 bases between them. The CDR3 is CAWMIDRISNYGYTF. The CDR3 DNA is TGTGCCTGGATGATCGACAGAATATCTAACTATGGCTACACCTTC.

The chain employs TRBV28 and TRBJ1-2; D might be TRBD1 (5 bases). V shed 6 bases and J shed 3 bases, with 17 bases lying between them. The CDR3 length is 15 residues. Germline V gene sequence: CDR1 MDHEN, CDR2 SYDVKM. The CDR3 sequence: CASSRGPGGDYGYTF. The CDR3 DNA follows: TGTGCCAGCAGCCGCGGGCCGGGGGGGGACTATGGCTACACCTTC.

V usage is TRBV6-5 and J usage is TRBJ2-7; the D is unclear. V was clipped by 4 bases and J by 6 bases, with 13 bases between them. Germline-derived CDR1 and CDR2 are MNHEY and SVGAGI. The CDR3 runs 13 residues. Here the CDR3 DNA reads TGTGCCAGCAGTTTCCTTCGTGGCGGCGAGCAGTACTTC. This codes for CASSFLRGGEQYF.

V is TRBV30 and J is TRBJ2-1; D might be TRBD2 (6 bases). Germline CDR1 and CDR2: GTSNPN and SVGIG (reference sequence). Between the trimmed V and J ends, which lost 3 bases and 4 bases, there was a span of 16 bases. The CDR3 length is 15 residues. The CDR3 DNA reads as TGTGCCTGGAGCGGAGGGAGAGGGGTTTACAATGAGCAGTTCTTC. Its protein product is CAWSGGRGVYNEQFF.

This rearrangement joins TRBV2 to TRBJ1-5; D gene unclear. CDR1 and CDR2 (germline): SNHLY, FYNNEI. This CDR3 is 13 amino acids long. Trimming cost V 7 bases and J 4 bases, with 11 bases left between them. The CDR3 is CASKGRDNQPQHF. The CDR3 DNA is TGTGCCAGCAAAGGGAGAGATAATCAGCCCCAGCATTTT.

The rearrangement links TRBV6-1 to TRBJ1-4; maybe TRBD1 (5 bases). The ends were cut back, 0 bases at V and 8 bases at J, with 10 bases in the middle. Germline V gene sequence: CDR1 MNHNS, CDR2 SASEGT. The CDR3 runs 14 residues. CDR3 bases: TGTGCCAGCAGTGAAGCAATAGGGGAAGAAAAACTGTTTTTT. It is translated as CASSEAIGEEKLFF.

The chain has TRBV28 and TRBJ2-1; TRBD2 might be the D (6 bases). Germline lookup yields CDR1 MDHEN and CDR2 SYDVKM. V shed 10 bases and J shed 4 bases, with 20 bases lying between them. CDR3 length: 15 residues. The CDR3 loop is CAIDRETKGYNEQFF. For the CDR3, the DNA is TGTGCCATCGATCGGGAGACAAAGGGATACAATGAGCAGTTCTTC.

The rearrangement links TRBV29-1 to TRBJ1-1, with D unresolved. CDR1 is SQVTM and CDR2 is ANQGSEA in the germline V gene. The length of the CDR3 is 12 residues. V was trimmed by 7 bases and J by 1 base, leaving 10 bases between them. The CDR3 nucleotides read TGCAGCGGGAGGCGGGGGAACACTGAAGCTTTCTTT. This translates into CSGRRGNTEAFF.

V is TRBV29-1 and J is TRBJ2-1, with 10 positions matching TRBD2. J gave up 9 bases and V 0 bases, and 14 bases lay outside the gene matches. The CDR3 is 17 residues long. CDR1 and CDR2 from the germline V gene are SQVTM and ANQGSEA. The DNA of the CDR3 is TGCAGCGTTGAAGAAAACTTCCTGCTAGCGGGAGTGAGTGAGCAGTTCTTC. It yields the protein CSVEENFLLAGVSEQFF.